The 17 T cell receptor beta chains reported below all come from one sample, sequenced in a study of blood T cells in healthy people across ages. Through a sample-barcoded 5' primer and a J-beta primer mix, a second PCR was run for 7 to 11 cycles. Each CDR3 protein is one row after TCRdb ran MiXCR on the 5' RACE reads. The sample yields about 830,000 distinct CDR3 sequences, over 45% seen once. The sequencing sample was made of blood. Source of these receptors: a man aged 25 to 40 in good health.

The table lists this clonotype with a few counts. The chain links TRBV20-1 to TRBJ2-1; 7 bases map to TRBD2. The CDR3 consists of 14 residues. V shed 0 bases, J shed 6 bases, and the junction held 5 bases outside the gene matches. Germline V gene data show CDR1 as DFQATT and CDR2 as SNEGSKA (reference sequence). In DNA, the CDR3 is TGCAGTGCTAGAGAGGCTAGCGGAATCAATGAGCAGTTCTTC. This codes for CSAREASGINEQFF.

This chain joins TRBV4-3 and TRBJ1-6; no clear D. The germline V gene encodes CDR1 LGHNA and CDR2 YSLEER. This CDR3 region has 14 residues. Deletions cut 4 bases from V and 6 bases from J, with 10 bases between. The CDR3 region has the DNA TGCGCCAGCAGCCCCGCACTCACTAATTCACCCCTCCACTTT. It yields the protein CASSPALTNSPLHF.

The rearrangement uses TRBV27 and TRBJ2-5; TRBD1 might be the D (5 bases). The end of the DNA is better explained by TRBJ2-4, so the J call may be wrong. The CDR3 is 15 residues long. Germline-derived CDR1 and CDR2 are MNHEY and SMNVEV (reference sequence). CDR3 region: CASNPKSGFKNIQYF. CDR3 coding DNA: TGTGCCAGCAACCCCAAGTCAGGGTTCAAAAACATTCAGTACTTC.

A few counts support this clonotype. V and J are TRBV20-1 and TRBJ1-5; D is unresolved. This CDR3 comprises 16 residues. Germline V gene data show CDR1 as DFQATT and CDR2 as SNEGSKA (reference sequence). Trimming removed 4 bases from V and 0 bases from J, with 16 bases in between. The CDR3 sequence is CSATGIRFFSNQPQHF. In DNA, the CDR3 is TGCAGTGCTACGGGGATTCGGTTTTTTAGCAATCAGCCCCAGCATTTT.

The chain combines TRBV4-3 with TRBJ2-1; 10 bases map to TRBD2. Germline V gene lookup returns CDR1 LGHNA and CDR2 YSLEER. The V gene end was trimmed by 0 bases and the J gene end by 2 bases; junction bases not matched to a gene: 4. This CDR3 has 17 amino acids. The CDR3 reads CASSQDSGTSAYNEQFF. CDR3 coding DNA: TGCGCCAGCAGCCAAGATAGCGGGACTAGCGCCTACAATGAGCAGTTCTTC.

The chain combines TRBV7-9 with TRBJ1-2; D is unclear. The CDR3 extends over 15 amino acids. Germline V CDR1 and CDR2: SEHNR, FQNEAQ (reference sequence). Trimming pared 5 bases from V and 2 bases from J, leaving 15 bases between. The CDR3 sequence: CASSMSLGPNYGYTF. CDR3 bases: TGTGCCAGCAGCATGAGCCTGGGTCCAAACTATGGCTACACCTTC.

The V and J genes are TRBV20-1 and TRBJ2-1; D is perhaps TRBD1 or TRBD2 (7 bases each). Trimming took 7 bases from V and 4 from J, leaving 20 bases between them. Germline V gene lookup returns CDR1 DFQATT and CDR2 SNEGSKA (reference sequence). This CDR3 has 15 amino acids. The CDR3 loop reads CSVNPREGAYNEQFF. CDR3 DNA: TGCAGTGTTAACCCTAGGGAGGGGGCGTACAATGAGCAGTTCTTC.

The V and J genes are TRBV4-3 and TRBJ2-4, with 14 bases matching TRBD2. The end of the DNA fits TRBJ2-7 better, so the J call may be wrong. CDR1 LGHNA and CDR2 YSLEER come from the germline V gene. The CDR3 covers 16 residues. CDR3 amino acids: CASSQDGTSGRTEQYF. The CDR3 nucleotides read TGCGCCAGCAGCCAAGATGGGACTAGCGGGAGAACCGAGCAGTACTTC.

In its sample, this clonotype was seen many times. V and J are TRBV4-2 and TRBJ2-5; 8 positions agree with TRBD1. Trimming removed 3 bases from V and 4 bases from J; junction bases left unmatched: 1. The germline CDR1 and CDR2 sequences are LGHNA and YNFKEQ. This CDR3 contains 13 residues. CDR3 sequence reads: CASSQQGAETQYF. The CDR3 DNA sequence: TGTGCCAGCAGCCAGCAGGGGGCAGAGACCCAGTACTTC.

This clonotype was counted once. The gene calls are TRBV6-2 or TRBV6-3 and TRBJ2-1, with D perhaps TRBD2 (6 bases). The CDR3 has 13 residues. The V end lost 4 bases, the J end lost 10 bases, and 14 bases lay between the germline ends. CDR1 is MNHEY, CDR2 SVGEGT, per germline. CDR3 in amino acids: CASSSRLGGEQFF. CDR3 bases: TGTGCCAGCAGTTCACGGCTTGGAGGGGAGCAGTTCTTC.

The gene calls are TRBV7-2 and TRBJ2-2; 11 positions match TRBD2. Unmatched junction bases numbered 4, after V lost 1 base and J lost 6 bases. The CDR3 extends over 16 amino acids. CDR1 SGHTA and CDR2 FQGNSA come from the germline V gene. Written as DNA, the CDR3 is TGTGCCAGCAGCTTAGTAGCGGGAGGGGTAGCCGGGGAGCTGTTTTTT. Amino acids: CASSLVAGGVAGELFF.

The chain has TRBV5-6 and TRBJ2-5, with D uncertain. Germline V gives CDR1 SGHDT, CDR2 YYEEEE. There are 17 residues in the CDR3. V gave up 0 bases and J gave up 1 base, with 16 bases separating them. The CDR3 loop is CASSLGGALQSQETQYF. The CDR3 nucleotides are TGTGCCAGCAGCTTGGGGGGTGCTCTTCAGAGCCAAGAGACCCAGTACTTC.

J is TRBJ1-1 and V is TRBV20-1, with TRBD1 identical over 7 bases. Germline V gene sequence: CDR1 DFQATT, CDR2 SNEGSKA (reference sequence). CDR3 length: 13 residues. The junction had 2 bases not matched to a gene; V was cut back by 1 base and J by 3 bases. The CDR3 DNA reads TGCAGTGCTAGAGCTCAGGGGGACACTGAAGCTTTCTTT. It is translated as CSARAQGDTEAFF.

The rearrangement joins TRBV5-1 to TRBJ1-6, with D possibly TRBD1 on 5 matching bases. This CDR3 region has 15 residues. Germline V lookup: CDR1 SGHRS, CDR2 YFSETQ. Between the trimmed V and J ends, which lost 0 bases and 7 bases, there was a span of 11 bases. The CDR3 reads CASSLGTIGNSPLHF. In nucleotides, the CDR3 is TGCGCCAGCAGCTTGGGGACAATCGGCAATTCACCCCTCCACTTT.

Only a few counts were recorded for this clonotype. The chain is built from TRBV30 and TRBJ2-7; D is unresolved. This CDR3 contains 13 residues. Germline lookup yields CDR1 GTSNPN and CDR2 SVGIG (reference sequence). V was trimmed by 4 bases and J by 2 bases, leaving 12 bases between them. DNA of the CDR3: TGTGCCTGGAAAAGACTGACCCCCTACGAGCAGTACTTC. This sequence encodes CAWKRLTPYEQYF.

The CDR3 bases are TGTGCCAGCACCTCTATTCGTGGTAGCGGGGGGCTTCTTCAAGAGACCCAGTACTTC. Its translation: CASTSIRGSGGLLQETQYF. This sequence joins TRBV6-8 and TRBJ2-5; TRBD2 agrees at 10 bases. The CDR3 covers 19 residues. Trimming took 7 bases from V and 2 from J; bases not matched to a gene: 19. Germline V CDR1 and CDR2: MNHGY, SAAAGT.

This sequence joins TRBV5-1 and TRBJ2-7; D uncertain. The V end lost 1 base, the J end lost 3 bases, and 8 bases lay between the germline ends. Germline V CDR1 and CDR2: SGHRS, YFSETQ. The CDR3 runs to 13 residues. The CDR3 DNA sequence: TGCGCCAGCAGCTTGATCGCCGGCTACGAGCAGTACTTC. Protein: CASSLIAGYEQYF.